Listed below are T cell receptor beta chains from one sample, sequenced in a study of regulatory T cells in long-lasting Graves disease. Via MiXCR, TCRdb re-called the multiplex PCR reads, giving one row per CDR3 protein. The sample contains 400,000 to 550,000 distinct CDR3 sequences, around 17% of which appear only once. The sample also formed part of further work on T cells in Graves' hyperthyroidism and ophthalmopathy.

The sample here was peripheral blood mononuclear cells (PBMCs), taken at new diagnosis, from a patient treated with antithyroid drugs. The receptors stem from a woman aged 18-30 years with Graves disease. Each CDR3 is given with its conserved first and last residue. The D gene is left open where the match is weak. Clone size, where shown, is once, few, many, or a class for clones that have expanded.

d_call j_call v_call clone_size cdr3_nt cdr3_aa
- TRBJ2-7 TRBV28 many TGTGCCAGCAGTACTCACGTCGGGGTCCCCTACGAGCAGTACTTC CASSTHVGVPYEQYF
TRBD2 TRBJ2-7 TRBV28 many TGTGCCAGCAGATCCCTCGCGGGAGGGATGCTTTACGAGCAGTACTTC CASRSLAGGMLYEQYF
TRBD2 TRBJ2-7 TRBV20-1 many TGCAGTGCCAGGACTAGCGGGAGGTCCTACGAGCAGTACTTC CSARTSGRSYEQYF
TRBD1 TRBJ1-6 TRBV28 many TGTGCCACCTCGACAGGGAGCGGATCACCCCTCCACTTT CATSTGSGSPLHF
- TRBJ2-1 TRBV2 - TGTGCCACCGCCGGGGGCGGGAGTGTAAACAATGAGCAGTTCTTC CATAGGGSVNNEQFF
TRBD2 TRBJ2-1 TRBV28 - TGTGCCAGCACGTTCCCAGCGGGAGGGTTGGAGCAGTTCTTC CASTFPAGGLEQFF
TRBD1 TRBJ2-7 TRBV27 - TGTGCCAGCAGTCACCAGGGACAGATATCCTCCTACGAGCAGTACTTC CASSHQGQISSYEQYF
TRBD1 TRBJ1-1 TRBV18 - TGTGCCAGCTCACCGAAGACAGGGGAGGGCACTGAAGCTTTCTTT CASSPKTGEGTEAFF
- TRBJ2-3 TRBV9 - TGTGCCAGCAGCGTAGTGACCGATACCACAGATACGCAGTATTTT CASSVVTDTTDTQYF
- TRBJ1-5 TRBV28 many TGTGCCAGCAGTTTCCACCCGACTGGGGCGAGTGATCAGCCCCAGCATTTT CASSFHPTGASDQPQHF
TRBD1 TRBJ2-5 TRBV20-1 - TGCAGTGCTGGAAGACAGGGAGAAGAGACCCAGTACTTC CSAGRQGEETQYF
TRBD2 TRBJ2-1 TRBV20-1 - TGCAGTGCTAGACCCCTAGCGGGAGAGGACCAGTTCTTC CSARPLAGEDQFF
- TRBJ2-2 TRBV10-2 many TGCGCCAGCAGTGAGGGGCGCGGAACCGGGGAGCTGTTTTTT CASSEGRGTGELFF
TRBD1 TRBJ1-5 TRBV6-1 - TGTGCCAGCAGTGAAGCTTGGGACAGGGGCAATCAGCCCCAGCATTTT CASSEAWDRGNQPQHF
- TRBJ1-2 TRBV28 - TGTGCCAGCAGTCCCAGTAACTATGGCTACACCTTC CASSPSNYGYTF
TRBD1 TRBJ1-5 TRBV2 few TGTGCCAGCGCCTCGGACAGGGCGGGTAGGCAGCCCCAGCATTTT CASASDRAGRQPQHF
- TRBJ2-1 TRBV6-1 many TGTGCCAGCAGCAGGGGACCCAGTGGGCAGTTCTTC CASSRGPSGQFF
TRBD2 TRBJ2-7 TRBV10-2 once TGCGCCAGCAGTATAGCGGGAGAACCCGCCTACGAGCAGTACTTC CASSIAGEPAYEQYF
TRBD1 TRBJ2-3 TRBV7-2 many TGTGCCAGCAGTTCAGGGGGCGTTGGAGATACGCAGTATTTT CASSSGGVGDTQYF
- TRBJ2-2 TRBV7-3 - TGTGCCAGCAGCTCCGCCTCGGGACGAAACACCGGGGAGCTGTTTTTT CASSSASGRNTGELFF
- TRBJ1-1 TRBV9 few TGTGCCAGCAGCGAGGGGTTGCTCAGCCCGAACACTGAAGCTTTCTTT CASSEGLLSPNTEAFF
- TRBJ2-7 TRBV9 few TGTGCCAGCGGCAAGGGACGCGAGCAGTACTTC CASGKGREQYF
- TRBJ1-2 TRBV27 many TGTGCCAGCAGTTTGAATGGCAGAGACTATGGCTACACCTTC CASSLNGRDYGYTF
TRBD2 TRBJ2-2 TRBV28 - TGTGCCAGCAGTCGACTAGCGGGAGTCGGGGAGCTGTTTTTT CASSRLAGVGELFF
- TRBJ1-5 TRBV18 many TGTGCCAGCTCCGCCTTGACGGACAATCGGCCCCAGCATTTT CASSALTDNRPQHF
TRBD2 TRBJ2-1 TRBV20-1 - TGCAGTGCTAGGGGCCTGGGTAGCGGGAGGCGGGAGACCCGGTACTTC CSARGLGSGRRETRYF
- TRBJ1-1 TRBV27 - TGTGCCAGCAGCGTAATCGCAGACTTGAATACTGAAGCTTTCTTT CASSVIADLNTEAFF
TRBD2 TRBJ2-2 TRBV7-2 many TGTGCCAGCAGCTCATCTGGGGGGAGGGGCGGGGAGCTGTTTTTT CASSSSGGRGGELFF
- TRBJ2-1 TRBV19 - TGTGCCAGTAGTACGGGGGCTTCCTACAATGAGCAGTTCTTC CASSTGASYNEQFF
TRBD2 TRBJ2-1 TRBV6-1 few TGTGCCAGCCCTTGGACTAGCGGGAGGGCTGTATCCTACAATGAGCAGTTCTTC CASPWTSGRAVSYNEQFF
TRBD2 TRBJ2-1 TRBV5-1 many TGCGCCAGCAGCTTGGCCGGGGGGGTCTCCTACAATGAGCAGTTCTTC CASSLAGGVSYNEQFF
- TRBJ2-7 TRBV7-3 many TGTGCCAGCAGCCCATACGGAGGCGCCTACGAGCAGTACTTC CASSPYGGAYEQYF
- TRBJ2-7 TRBV3-1 - TGTGCCAGCAGCCAAGAAGGTAGTGGCTACGAGCAGTACTTC CASSQEGSGYEQYF
- TRBJ2-7 TRBV11-1 many TGTGCCAGCAGCCCCGGGACCTCCAATCCCCATCGATACGAGCAGTACTTC CASSPGTSNPHRYEQYF
TRBD2 TRBJ2-7 TRBV28 many TGTGCCAGCAGTTTACCTAGCGGGACGGAGGAGCAGTACTTC CASSLPSGTEEQYF
- TRBJ2-6 TRBV19 few TGTGCCAGTACTGGACAGCTGTCTGGGGCCAACGTCCTGACTTTC CASTGQLSGANVLTF
- TRBJ2-7 TRBV2 many TGTGCCAGCAGAGATGGAAGTTCGCACGAGCAGTACTTC CASRDGSSHEQYF
- TRBJ2-4 TRBV20-1 many TGCAGTGCTAGAGAGGTAGCCAAAAACATTCAGTACTTC CSAREVAKNIQYF
TRBD2 TRBJ2-1 TRBV7-7 few TGTGCTAGCAGCTTAACTAGCGGGAGGGACTACAATGAGCAGTTCTTC CASSLTSGRDYNEQFF
- TRBJ2-3 TRBV28 many TGTGCCAGCAGTTTCAAAGATACGCAGTATTTT CASSFKDTQYF
TRBD1 TRBJ2-5 TRBV7-2 few TGTGTCGGCAGGTTGGACAGGGGGCTGCCTGGCCAAGAGACCCAGTACTTC CVGRLDRGLPGQETQYF
TRBD2 TRBJ2-3 TRBV13 many TGTGCCAGCAGCTTCCGGACTAGCGGGAGCACAGATACGCAGTATTTT CASSFRTSGSTDTQYF
- TRBJ2-5 TRBV11-2 few TGTGCCAGCAGCCAAGATGGCGCTCCCCAAGAGACCCAGTACTTC CASSQDGAPQETQYF
- TRBJ2-2 TRBV6-5 many TGTGCCAGCAGTTACGGCCCCCGCACCGGGGAGCTGTTTTTT CASSYGPRTGELFF
TRBD2 TRBJ2-2 TRBV7-9 - TGTGCCAGCAGCTCGATAGCGGGAGGGCCGTTCGGGGAGCTGTTTTTT CASSSIAGGPFGELFF
TRBD2 TRBJ2-3 TRBV7-3 many TGTGCCAGCAGCCTCGCCGGGACTAGCGGGTCGGATACGCAGTATTTT CASSLAGTSGSDTQYF
- TRBJ1-5 TRBV5-1 many TGCGCCAGCAGCTTAAAGGGCCGGTCCCCTAGCAATCAGCCCCAGCATTTT CASSLKGRSPSNQPQHF